This T cell receptor beta chain was sequenced for a study of OX40 agonist ivuxolimab in advanced cancers. The CDR3 loop spans 14 amino acids. The V end was cut by 0 bases, the J end by 5 bases, with 10 bases between. The germline V gene has CDR1 PRHDT and CDR2 FYEKMQ (reference sequence). The protocol was immunoSEQ multiplex PCR, while the TCRdb copy is restricted to in-frame clones and leaves out a portion. Here the sample spans 80,000 to 95,000 clones, around 90% being singletons. Concerning this clone: This CDR3 is also generated by other DNA sequences in the sample.

Blood specimens came from baseline, cycle 4 day 1, and cycle 7 day 1. The receptor was isolated from an adult with an advanced solid tumor such as melanoma, head and neck, liver or kidney cancer. The rearrangement links TRBV13 to TRBJ1-1; D is possibly TRBD1 (6 bases). Sequenced material: CD4+ or CD8+ T cells sorted from blood, taken in a trial of the OX40 agonist ivuxolimab. The CDR3 bases are TGTGCCAGCAGCTTAGGACAGGGTAGGACTGAAGCTTTCTTT. As protein: CASSLGQGRTEAFF.